This T cell receptor (beta chain) came from a study of blood T cell repertoires in COVID-19. The CDR3 has 17 amino acids. The J segment lost 9 bases and the V segment lost 6 bases, leaving 19 bases of the junction unmatched. Germline lookup yields CDR1 LNHDA and CDR2 SQIVND (reference sequence). Data came from immunoSEQ multiplex PCR; TCRdb stores just in-frame clones and leaves some out. The repertoire holds some 320,000 clones, with about 92% as singletons. The chain has TRBV19 and TRBJ1-5; TRBD1 matches 8 bases. Sequencing used PBMCs or T cells enriched from blood (not recorded which). The receptor was derived from a man aged 60 to 75 who had recovered from COVID-19. DNA of the CDR3: TGTGCCAGTAGCCTTCCCGCCGGGACAGGTGGCTTTAGGCCCCAGCATTTT. Translated, it gives CASSLPAGTGGFRPQHF.